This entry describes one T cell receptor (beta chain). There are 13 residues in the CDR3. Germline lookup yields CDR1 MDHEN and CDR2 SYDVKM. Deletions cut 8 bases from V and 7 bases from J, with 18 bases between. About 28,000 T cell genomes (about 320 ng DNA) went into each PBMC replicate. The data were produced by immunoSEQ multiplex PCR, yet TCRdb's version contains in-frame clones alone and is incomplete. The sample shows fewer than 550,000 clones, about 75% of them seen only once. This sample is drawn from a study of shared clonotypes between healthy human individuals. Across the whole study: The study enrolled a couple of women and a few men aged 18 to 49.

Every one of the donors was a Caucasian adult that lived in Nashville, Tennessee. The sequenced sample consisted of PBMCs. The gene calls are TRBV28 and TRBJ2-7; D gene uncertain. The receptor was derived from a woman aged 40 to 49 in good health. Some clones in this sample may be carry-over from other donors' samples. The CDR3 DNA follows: TGTGCCAGCGGATTGCCTAGTCAGAGAGAGCAGTACTTC. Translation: CASGLPSQREQYF.